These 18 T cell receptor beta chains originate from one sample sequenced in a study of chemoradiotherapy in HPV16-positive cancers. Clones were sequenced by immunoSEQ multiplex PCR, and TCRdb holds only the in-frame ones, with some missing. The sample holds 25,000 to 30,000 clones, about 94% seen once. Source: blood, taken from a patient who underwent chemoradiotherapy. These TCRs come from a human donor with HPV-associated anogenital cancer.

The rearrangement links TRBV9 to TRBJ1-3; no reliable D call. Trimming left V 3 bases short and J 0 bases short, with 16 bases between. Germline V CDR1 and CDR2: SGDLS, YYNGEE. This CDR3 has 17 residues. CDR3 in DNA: TGTGCCAGCAGCGGGGGAGGGCCCTTACGCTCTGGAAACACCATATATTTT. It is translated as CASSGGGPLRSGNTIYF. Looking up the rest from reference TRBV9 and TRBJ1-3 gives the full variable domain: DSGVTQTPKHLITATGQRVTLRCSPRSGDLSVYWYQQSLDQGLQFLIQYYNGEERAKGNILERFSAQQFPDLHSELNLSSLELGDSALYFCASSGGGPLRSGNTIYFGEGSWLTVV.

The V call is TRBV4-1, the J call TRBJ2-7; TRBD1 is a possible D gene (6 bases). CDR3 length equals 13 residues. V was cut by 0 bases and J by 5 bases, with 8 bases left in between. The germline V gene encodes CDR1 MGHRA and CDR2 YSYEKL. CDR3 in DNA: TGCGCCAGCAGCCAAGACAGGGGCCACGAGCAGTACTTC. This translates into CASSQDRGHEQYF.

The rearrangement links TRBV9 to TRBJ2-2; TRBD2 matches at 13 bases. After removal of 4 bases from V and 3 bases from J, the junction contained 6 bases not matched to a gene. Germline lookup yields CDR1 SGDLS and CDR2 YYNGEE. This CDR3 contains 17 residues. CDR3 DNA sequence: TGTGCCAGCAGCCTTTGGACTAGCGGGAGACACACCGGGGAGCTGTTTTTT. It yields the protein CASSLWTSGRHTGELFF.

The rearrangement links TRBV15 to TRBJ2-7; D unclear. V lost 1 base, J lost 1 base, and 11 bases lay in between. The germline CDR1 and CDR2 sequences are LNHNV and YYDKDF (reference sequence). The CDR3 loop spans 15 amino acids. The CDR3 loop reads CATSRAYTESYEQYF. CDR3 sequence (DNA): TGTGCCACCAGCAGAGCTTACACCGAATCCTACGAGCAGTACTTC.

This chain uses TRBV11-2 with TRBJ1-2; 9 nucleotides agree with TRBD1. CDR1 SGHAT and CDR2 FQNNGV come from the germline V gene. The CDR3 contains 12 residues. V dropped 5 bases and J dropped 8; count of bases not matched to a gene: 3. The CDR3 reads CASSPTGGGYTF. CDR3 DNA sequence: TGTGCCAGCAGCCCGACAGGGGGGGGCTACACCTTC.

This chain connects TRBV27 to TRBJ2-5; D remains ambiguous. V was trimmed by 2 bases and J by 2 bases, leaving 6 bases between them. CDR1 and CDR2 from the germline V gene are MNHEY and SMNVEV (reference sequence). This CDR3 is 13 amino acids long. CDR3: CASSLRRQETQYF. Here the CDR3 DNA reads TGTGCCAGCAGTTTACGCAGGCAAGAGACCCAGTACTTC.

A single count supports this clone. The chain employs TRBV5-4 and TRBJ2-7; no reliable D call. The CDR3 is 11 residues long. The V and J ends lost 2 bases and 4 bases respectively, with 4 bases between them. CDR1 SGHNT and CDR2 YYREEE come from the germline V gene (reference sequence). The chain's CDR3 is CASSFGYEQYF. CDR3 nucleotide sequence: TGTGCCAGCAGCTTCGGTTACGAGCAGTACTTC.

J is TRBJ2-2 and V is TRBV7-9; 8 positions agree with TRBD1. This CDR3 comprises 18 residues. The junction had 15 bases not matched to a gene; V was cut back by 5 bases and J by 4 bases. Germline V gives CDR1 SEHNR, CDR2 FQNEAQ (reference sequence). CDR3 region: CASSLGQERIGRTGELFF. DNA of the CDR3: TGTGCCAGCAGCCTGGGACAGGAGAGGATAGGGCGCACCGGGGAGCTGTTTTTT.

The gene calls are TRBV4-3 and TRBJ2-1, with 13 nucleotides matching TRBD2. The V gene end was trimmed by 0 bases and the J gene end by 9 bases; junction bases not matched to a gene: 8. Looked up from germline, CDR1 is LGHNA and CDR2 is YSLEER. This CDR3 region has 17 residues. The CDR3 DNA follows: TGCGCCAGCAGCCAAGATTTGAGGACTAGCGGGAGTGGTGAGCAGTTCTTC. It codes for CASSQDLRTSGSGEQFF.

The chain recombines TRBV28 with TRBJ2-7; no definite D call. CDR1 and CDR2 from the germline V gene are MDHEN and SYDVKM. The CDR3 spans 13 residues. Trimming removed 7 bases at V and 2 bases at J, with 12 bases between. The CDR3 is CASTRVNAYEQYF. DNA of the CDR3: TGTGCCAGCACCCGGGTGAACGCCTACGAGCAGTACTTC.

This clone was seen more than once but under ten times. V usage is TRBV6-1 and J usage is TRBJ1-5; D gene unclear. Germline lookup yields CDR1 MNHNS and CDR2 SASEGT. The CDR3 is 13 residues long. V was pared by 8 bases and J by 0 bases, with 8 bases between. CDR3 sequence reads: CASCIDSNQPQHF. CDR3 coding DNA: TGTGCCAGCTGCATAGATAGCAATCAGCCCCAGCATTTT.

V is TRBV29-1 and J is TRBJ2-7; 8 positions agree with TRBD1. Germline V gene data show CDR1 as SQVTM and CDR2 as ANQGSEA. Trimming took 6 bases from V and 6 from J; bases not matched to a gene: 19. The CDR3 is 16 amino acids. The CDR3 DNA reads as TGCAGCGTAGATATTCCGGAGCCGGGACAGGTTCGCGAGCAGTACTTC. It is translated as CSVDIPEPGQVREQYF.

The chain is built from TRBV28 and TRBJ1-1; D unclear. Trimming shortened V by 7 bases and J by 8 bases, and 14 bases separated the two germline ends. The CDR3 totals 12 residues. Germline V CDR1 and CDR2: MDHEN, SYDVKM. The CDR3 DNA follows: TGTGCCAGCACCAAGGACGGATCAGAAGCTTTCTTT. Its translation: CASTKDGSEAFF.

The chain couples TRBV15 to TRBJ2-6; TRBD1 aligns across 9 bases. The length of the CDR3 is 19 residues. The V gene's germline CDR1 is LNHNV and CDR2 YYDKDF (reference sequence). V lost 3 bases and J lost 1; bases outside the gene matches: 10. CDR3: CATSRITGTGRSGANVLTF. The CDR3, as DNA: TGTGCCACCAGCAGGATCACCGGGACAGGGAGGTCTGGGGCCAACGTCCTGACTTTC. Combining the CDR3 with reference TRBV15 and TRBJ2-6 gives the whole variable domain DAMVIQNPRYQVTQFGKPVTLSCSQTLNHNVMYWYQQKSSQAPKLLFHYYDKDFNNEADTPDNFQSRRPNTSFCFLDIRSPGLGDTAMYLCATSRITGTGRSGANVLTFGAGSRLTVL.

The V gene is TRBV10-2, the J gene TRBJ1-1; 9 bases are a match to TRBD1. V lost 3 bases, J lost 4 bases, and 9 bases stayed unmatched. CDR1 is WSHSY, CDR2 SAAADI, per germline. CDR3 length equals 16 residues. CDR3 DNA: TGCGCCAGCAGTGATAACAGGGGGCTTGTTTTCACTGAAGCTTTCTTT. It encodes CASSDNRGLVFTEAFF.

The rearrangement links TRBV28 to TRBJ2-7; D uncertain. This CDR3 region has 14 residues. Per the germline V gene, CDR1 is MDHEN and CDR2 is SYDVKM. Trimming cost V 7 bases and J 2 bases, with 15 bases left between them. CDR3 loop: CASITGGRPYEQYF. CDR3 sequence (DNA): TGTGCCAGCATCACTGGTGGTCGTCCCTACGAGCAGTACTTC.

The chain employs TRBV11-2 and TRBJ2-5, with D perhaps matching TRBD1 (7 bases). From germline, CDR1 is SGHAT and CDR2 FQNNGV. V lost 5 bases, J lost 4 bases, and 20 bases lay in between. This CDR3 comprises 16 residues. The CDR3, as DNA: TGTGCCAGCAGCCCGAGGGGGCAGGGCGGGATAGAGACCCAGTACTTC. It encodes CASSPRGQGGIETQYF.

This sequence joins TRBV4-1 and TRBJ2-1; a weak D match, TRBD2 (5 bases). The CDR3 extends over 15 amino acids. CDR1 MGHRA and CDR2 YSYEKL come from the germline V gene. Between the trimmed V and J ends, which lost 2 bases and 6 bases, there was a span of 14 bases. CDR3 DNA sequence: TGCGCCAGCAGCCAAATGAGCGGCCCAAGCAATGAGCAGTTCTTC. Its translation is CASSQMSGPSNEQFF.